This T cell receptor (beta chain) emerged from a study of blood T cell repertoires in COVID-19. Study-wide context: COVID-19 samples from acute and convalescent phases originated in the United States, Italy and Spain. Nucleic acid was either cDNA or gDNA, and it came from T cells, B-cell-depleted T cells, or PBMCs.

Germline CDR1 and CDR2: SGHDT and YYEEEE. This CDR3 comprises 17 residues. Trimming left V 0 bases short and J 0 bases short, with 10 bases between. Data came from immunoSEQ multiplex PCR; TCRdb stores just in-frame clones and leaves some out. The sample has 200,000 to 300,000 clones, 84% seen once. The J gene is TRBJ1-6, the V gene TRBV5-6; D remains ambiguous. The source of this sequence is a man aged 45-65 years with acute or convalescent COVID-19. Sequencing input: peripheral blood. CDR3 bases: TGTGCCAGCAGCTTGGCGGGAAAAAGCTCCTATAATTCACCCCTCCACTTT. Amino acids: CASSLAGKSSYNSPLHF.